The clone carrying this TCR beta chain was seen at least ten times. Its antigen is unidentified. With each sample, at least 5.5 micrograms of total RNA were extracted. With a J-beta primer mix and a sample-barcoded 5' primer, a second PCR ran roughly 6 to 11 cycles. Each single sample gave us at least 2.5 million CDR3-containing paired-end reads. TCRdb reanalysed the 5' RACE reads using MiXCR and keeps one entry per CDR3 protein. This sample has 700,000 to 800,000 distinct CDR3 sequences, with roughly 41% found just once. These data originate in a study of blood T cells in healthy people across ages. The study's findings and limits: Naive T cell percentage showed a strong correlation with the diversity of TCR beta.

The CDR3 is 14 residues long. Germline V gene sequence: CDR1 SGHRS, CDR2 YFSETQ. V was trimmed by 0 bases and J by 4 bases, leaving 10 bases between them. The chain employs TRBV5-1 and TRBJ1-2; D ambiguous. Source material: blood. The sequence came from an older woman in good health. CDR3 amino acids: CASSLEGNTYGYTF. CDR3 sequence (DNA): TGCGCCAGCAGCTTGGAAGGGAATACCTATGGCTACACCTTC.